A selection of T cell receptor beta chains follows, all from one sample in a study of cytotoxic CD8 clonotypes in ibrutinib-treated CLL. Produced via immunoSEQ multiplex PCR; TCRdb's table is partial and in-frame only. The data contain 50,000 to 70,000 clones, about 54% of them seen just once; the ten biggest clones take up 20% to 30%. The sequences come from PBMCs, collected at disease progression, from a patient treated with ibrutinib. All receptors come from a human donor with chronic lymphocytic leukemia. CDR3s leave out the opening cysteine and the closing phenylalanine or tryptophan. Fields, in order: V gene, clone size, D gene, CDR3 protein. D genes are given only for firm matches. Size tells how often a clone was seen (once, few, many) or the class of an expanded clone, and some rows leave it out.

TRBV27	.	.	ASRSRQVSNQPQH
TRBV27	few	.	ASSLMRNQPQH
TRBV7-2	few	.	ASAAGNSGELF
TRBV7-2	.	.	ASSPPGGWGNEQF
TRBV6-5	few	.	ASSEAFGELF
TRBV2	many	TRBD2	ASRVLAGGFETQY
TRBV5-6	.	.	ASSLVVNGYT
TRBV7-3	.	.	ASSQSPNTEAF
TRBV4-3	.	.	ASSQDRVDTEAF
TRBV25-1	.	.	ASSDEGTNYGYT
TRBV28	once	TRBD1	ASSPGGVVHGYT